This is a list of T cell receptor beta chains from one sample in a study of patients and donors after allogeneic stem cell transplantation. TCRdb re-called the RT-PCR reads through MiXCR, storing one row per CDR3 protein. In the table there are hundreds of thousands of distinct CDR3 sequences, around 16% of which are singletons. The sample comprised blood, either unsorted or a sorted T cell fraction (not recorded which). These receptors all come from a human donor who was either an allogeneic HSCT recipient or a stem cell or donor lymphocyte infusion donor (not recorded which). It is not recorded whose cells these are; they may come from a transplant donor. The CDR3 runs from the conserved cysteine through the conserved F or W. D genes are given only for firm matches. Clone size is not always given. Where it is, it says once, few, many or a class for expanded clones.

v_call: TRBV12-3/TRBV12-4; j_call: TRBJ1-4; d_call: TRBD1; clone_size: many; cdr3_aa: CASSRQGAVEKLFF; cdr3_nt: TGTGCCAGCAGTCGACAGGGGGCTGTTGAAAAACTGTTTTTT
v_call: TRBV6-2/TRBV6-3; j_call: TRBJ2-5; d_call: TRBD1; clone_size: many; cdr3_aa: CASSHLWTGEGETQYF; cdr3_nt: TGTGCCAGCAGTCATCTCTGGACAGGGGAAGGAGAGACCCAGTACTTC
v_call: TRBV5-1; j_call: TRBJ2-1; d_call: .; clone_size: few; cdr3_aa: CASSPGADEQFF; cdr3_nt: TGCGCCAGCAGCCCGGGGGCGGATGAGCAGTTCTTC
v_call: TRBV25-1; j_call: TRBJ1-6; d_call: .; clone_size: .; cdr3_aa: CASSERGSSYNSPLHF; cdr3_nt: TGTGCCAGCAGTGAACGGGGGAGCTCCTATAATTCACCCCTCCACTTT
v_call: TRBV28; j_call: TRBJ2-7; d_call: TRBD2; clone_size: .; cdr3_aa: CASSQWTSGQEEQYF; cdr3_nt: TGTGCCAGCAGTCAGTGGACTAGCGGACAAGAGGAGCAGTACTTC
v_call: TRBV20-1; j_call: TRBJ1-3; d_call: TRBD1; clone_size: few; cdr3_aa: CSARSGGTGRLSGNTIYF; cdr3_nt: TGCAGTGCTAGATCCGGGGGGACAGGACGACTCTCTGGAAACACCATATATTTT
v_call: TRBV12-3/TRBV12-4; j_call: TRBJ2-7; d_call: TRBD1; clone_size: many; cdr3_aa: CASSRTGYEQYF; cdr3_nt: TGTGCCAGCAGTAGGACAGGCTACGAGCAGTACTTC
v_call: TRBV4-2; j_call: TRBJ2-7; d_call: .; clone_size: few; cdr3_aa: CASSQVRAAEQYF; cdr3_nt: TGTGCCAGCAGCCAAGTGCGAGCGGCCGAGCAGTACTTC
v_call: TRBV6-5; j_call: TRBJ2-7; d_call: .; clone_size: .; cdr3_aa: CASSYWPTDPRSYEQYF; cdr3_nt: TGTGCCAGCAGTTACTGGCCTACAGACCCGAGATCCTACGAGCAGTACTTC
v_call: TRBV7-9; j_call: TRBJ1-2; d_call: .; clone_size: few; cdr3_aa: CASSPQDPMGGGYTF; cdr3_nt: TGTGCCAGCAGCCCCCAAGACCCCATGGGGGGTGGCTACACCTTC
v_call: TRBV7-6; j_call: TRBJ2-1; d_call: .; clone_size: few; cdr3_aa: CASVGSSNEQFF; cdr3_nt: TGTGCCAGCGTAGGTAGTTCCAATGAGCAGTTCTTC
v_call: TRBV7-9; j_call: TRBJ2-1; d_call: .; clone_size: few; cdr3_aa: CASSPPVEVNEQFF; cdr3_nt: TGTGCCAGCAGCCCCCCGGTCGAGGTGAATGAGCAGTTCTTC
v_call: TRBV12-5; j_call: TRBJ1-4; d_call: .; clone_size: few; cdr3_aa: CASGLSRQFNEKLFF; cdr3_nt: TGTGCTAGTGGTTTGTCCCGACAGTTTAATGAAAAACTGTTTTTT
v_call: TRBV6-5; j_call: TRBJ2-2; d_call: .; clone_size: many; cdr3_aa: CASSYGFTRVTNTGELFF; cdr3_nt: TGTGCCAGCAGTTACGGCTTTACAAGAGTAACGAACACCGGGGAGCTGTTTTTT
v_call: TRBV7-9; j_call: TRBJ2-2; d_call: TRBD2; clone_size: .; cdr3_aa: CASSRLAGEGTGELFF; cdr3_nt: TGTGCCAGCAGCCGACTAGCGGGAGAAGGGACCGGGGAGCTGTTTTTT
v_call: TRBV10-3; j_call: TRBJ2-5; d_call: .; clone_size: many; cdr3_aa: CASQRPGGETQYF; cdr3_nt: TGTGCCAGTCAGCGGCCTGGCGGAGAGACCCAGTACTTC
v_call: TRBV27; j_call: TRBJ2-4; d_call: .; clone_size: few; cdr3_aa: CASSPDGENIQYF; cdr3_nt: TGTGCCAGCAGTCCGGACGGTGAAAACATTCAGTACTTC